Each of the 4 T cell receptor beta chains below was sequenced from the same sample in a study of shared clonotypes between healthy human individuals. Only in-frame clones appear in the TCRdb table, and some are missing; sequencing was by immunoSEQ multiplex PCR. The table has about 690,000 clones, roughly 88% seen once. The source material was memory CD8+ T cells from PBMCs. Specified subset: CD45RO+ cells pooled with CCR7-negative TemRA cells. Receptors were obtained from a man younger than 35 in good health. Some clones in this sample may be carry-over from other donors' samples.

The chain joins TRBV5-1 to TRBJ2-1; possible D gene TRBD2, 6 bases. This CDR3 is built from 12 residues. V was trimmed by 7 bases and J by 4 bases, leaving 9 bases between them. In germline, CDR1 is SGHRS, CDR2 YFSETQ. CDR3 residues: CASGGTYNEQFF. CDR3 DNA sequence: TGCGCCAGCGGCGGGACGTACAATGAGCAGTTCTTC.

V gene TRBV28 combines with J gene TRBJ2-1; D may be TRBD2 (6 bases). The V end was cut by 6 bases, the J end by 6 bases, with 9 bases between. In germline, CDR1 is MDHEN, CDR2 SYDVKM. CDR3 length: 12 residues. CDR3 protein: CASRDSGNEQFF. CDR3 sequence (DNA): TGTGCCAGCAGAGATAGCGGCAATGAGCAGTTCTTC.

The J gene is TRBJ1-5, the V gene TRBV19, with D tentatively TRBD1 (5 bases). Germline V gene data show CDR1 as LNHDA and CDR2 as SQIVND (reference sequence). This CDR3 has 17 residues. Trimming removed 2 bases from V and 4 bases from J, with 18 bases in between. This CDR3 is CASSIFPKGLRNQPQHF. CDR3 DNA sequence: TGTGCCAGTAGTATATTTCCGAAGGGACTGAGAAATCAGCCCCAGCATTTT.

The chain employs TRBV27 and TRBJ1-1; D gene uncertain. The V end lost 6 bases, the J end lost 7 bases, and 18 bases lay between the germline ends. Germline V gene sequence: CDR1 MNHEY, CDR2 SMNVEV (reference sequence). This CDR3 has 14 amino acids. Here the CDR3 reads CASSPTLKTSEAFF. The CDR3 nucleotides read TGTGCCAGCAGCCCCACCTTAAAGACGAGTGAAGCTTTCTTT.